These T cell receptor beta chains were read from a single sample in a study of OX40 agonist ivuxolimab in advanced cancers. Profiling relied on immunoSEQ multiplex PCR, and the TCRdb table lists in-frame clones only, not all of them. The sample lists nearly 55,000 clones, around 89% occurring once. The sample was CD4+ or CD8+ T cells sorted from blood, taken in a trial of the OX40 agonist ivuxolimab. The receptors come from an adult with an advanced solid tumor such as melanoma, head and neck, liver or kidney cancer. The CDR3 runs from the conserved cysteine through the conserved F or W. The order of the fields is J gene, V gene, D gene, clone size, CDR3 protein, CDR3 DNA. A D gene is named only where the DNA matches it firmly. Rows give clone size only sometimes, using once, few, many, or a class for an expanded clone.

j_call: TRBJ2-7
v_call: TRBV11-2
d_call: -
clone_size: -
cdr3_aa: CASRVGYSSYEQYF
cdr3_nt: TGTGCCAGCCGCGTGGGGTATTCCTCCTACGAGCAGTACTTC

j_call: TRBJ1-1
v_call: TRBV7-9
d_call: -
clone_size: once
cdr3_aa: CASSPGGREAFF
cdr3_nt: TGTGCCAGCAGCCCCGGGGGGAGGGAAGCTTTCTTT

j_call: TRBJ1-3
v_call: TRBV7-2
d_call: TRBD1
clone_size: few
cdr3_aa: CASSLDRGQALVGNTIYF
cdr3_nt: TGTGCCAGCAGCTTAGATCGGGGACAGGCATTGGTTGGAAACACCATATATTTT

j_call: TRBJ2-1
v_call: TRBV19
d_call: TRBD1
clone_size: -
cdr3_aa: CATSPQGATYNEQFF
cdr3_nt: TGTGCTACTAGTCCCCAGGGGGCGACCTACAATGAGCAGTTCTTC

j_call: TRBJ2-1
v_call: TRBV7-9
d_call: TRBD1
clone_size: -
cdr3_aa: CACTGDRVYNEQFF
cdr3_nt: TGTGCCTGCACTGGGGACAGAGTTTACAATGAGCAGTTCTTC

j_call: TRBJ1-1
v_call: TRBV2
d_call: -
clone_size: once
cdr3_aa: CASRALDTEAFF
cdr3_nt: TGTGCCAGCAGGGCCTTGGACACTGAAGCTTTCTTT

j_call: TRBJ2-3
v_call: TRBV21-1
d_call: -
clone_size: -
cdr3_aa: CASSFSGRTSGRAFPDTQYF
cdr3_nt: TGTGCCAGCAGCTTTTCCGGAAGGACTAGCGGGAGGGCCTTTCCAGATACGCAGTATTTT

j_call: TRBJ2-3
v_call: TRBV27
d_call: -
clone_size: -
cdr3_aa: CASSFRTGGQDTQYF
cdr3_nt: TGTGCCAGCAGCTTCCGAACGGGGGGCCAAGATACGCAGTATTTT

j_call: TRBJ1-5
v_call: TRBV7-8
d_call: -
clone_size: -
cdr3_aa: CASSLGGAGQPQHF
cdr3_nt: TGTGCCAGCAGCTTAGGTGGGGCAGGTCAGCCCCAGCATTTT

j_call: TRBJ1-5
v_call: TRBV4-1
d_call: -
clone_size: -
cdr3_aa: CASSQDAPNQPQHF
cdr3_nt: TGCGCCAGCAGCCAAGACGCACCCAATCAGCCCCAGCATTTT

j_call: TRBJ2-7
v_call: TRBV28
d_call: -
clone_size: -
cdr3_aa: CASKSTALSYEQYF
cdr3_nt: TGTGCCAGCAAGTCCACGGCGCTATCCTACGAGCAGTACTTC

j_call: TRBJ1-4
v_call: TRBV6-1
d_call: TRBD1
clone_size: -
cdr3_aa: CASSESGTGRRWKLFF
cdr3_nt: TGTGCCAGCAGTGAATCCGGGACAGGGCGCAGGTGGAAACTGTTTTTT

j_call: TRBJ1-4
v_call: TRBV29-1
d_call: -
clone_size: -
cdr3_aa: CSVEDQGIRKLFF
cdr3_nt: TGCAGCGTTGAAGATCAAGGGATAAGGAAACTGTTTTTT

j_call: TRBJ1-4
v_call: TRBV6-1
d_call: TRBD1
clone_size: -
cdr3_aa: CASSGASTGGYEKLFF
cdr3_nt: TGTGCCAGCAGTGGCGCATCTACAGGGGGATATGAAAAACTGTTTTTT

j_call: TRBJ2-7
v_call: TRBV7-9
d_call: -
clone_size: -
cdr3_aa: CASSPYGEHSYEQYF
cdr3_nt: TGTGCCAGCAGCCCCTACGGGGAACACTCCTACGAGCAGTACTTC

j_call: TRBJ2-2
v_call: TRBV11-3
d_call: -
clone_size: -
cdr3_aa: CASSWSSNTGELFF
cdr3_nt: TGTGCCAGCAGCTGGTCTTCGAACACCGGGGAGCTGTTTTTT

j_call: TRBJ2-6
v_call: TRBV25-1
d_call: TRBD1
clone_size: -
cdr3_aa: CASSEFGTGSSGANVLTF
cdr3_nt: TGTGCCAGCAGTGAATTCGGGACAGGGAGCTCTGGGGCCAACGTCCTGACTTTC

j_call: TRBJ2-3
v_call: TRBV10-3
d_call: TRBD1
clone_size: few
cdr3_aa: CAISGTGETDTQYF
cdr3_nt: TGTGCCATCAGTGGGACAGGGGAAACAGATACGCAGTATTTT

j_call: TRBJ2-3
v_call: TRBV27
d_call: -
clone_size: -
cdr3_aa: CASSSWRSRTDTQYF
cdr3_nt: TGTGCCAGCAGTTCATGGCGGAGCCGCACAGATACGCAGTATTTT

j_call: TRBJ1-2
v_call: TRBV5-6
d_call: -
clone_size: -
cdr3_aa: CASSRDGPYGYTF
cdr3_nt: TGTGCCAGCAGCCGAGACGGTCCCTATGGCTACACCTTC

j_call: TRBJ1-4
v_call: TRBV2
d_call: -
clone_size: -
cdr3_aa: CASSDRGGEDEKLFF
cdr3_nt: TGTGCCAGCAGTGATAGGGGGGGAGAGGATGAAAAACTGTTTTTT

j_call: TRBJ1-6
v_call: TRBV6-6
d_call: -
clone_size: -
cdr3_aa: CASRGSSYNSPLHF
cdr3_nt: TGTGCCTCCCGAGGTTCCTCCTATAATTCACCCCTCCACTTT

j_call: TRBJ1-1
v_call: TRBV5-4
d_call: -
clone_size: -
cdr3_aa: CASSPLGRMNTEAFF
cdr3_nt: TGTGCCAGCAGCCCCCTAGGACGTATGAACACTGAAGCTTTCTTT

j_call: TRBJ1-2
v_call: TRBV28
d_call: -
clone_size: once
cdr3_aa: CASRGVGFGYTF
cdr3_nt: TGTGCCTCTCGGGGAGTCGGATTTGGCTACACCTTC

j_call: TRBJ2-5
v_call: TRBV5-1
d_call: TRBD1
clone_size: -
cdr3_aa: CASSLGGQGAETQYF
cdr3_nt: TGCGCCAGCAGCTTGGGGGGACAGGGGGCAGAGACCCAGTACTTC

j_call: TRBJ2-5
v_call: TRBV21-1
d_call: -
clone_size: -
cdr3_aa: CASSKELRRSETQYF
cdr3_nt: TGTGCCAGCAGCAAAGAATTGAGGAGAAGTGAGACCCAGTACTTC

j_call: TRBJ1-2
v_call: TRBV6-5
d_call: -
clone_size: once
cdr3_aa: CASSLQETYGYTF
cdr3_nt: TGTGCCAGCAGCTTACAGGAAACCTATGGCTACACCTTC